A selection of T cell receptor beta chains follows, all from one sample in a study of cytomegalovirus exposure and HLA in healthy donors. Profiling relied on immunoSEQ multiplex PCR, and the TCRdb table lists in-frame clones only, not all of them. The table lists roughly 140,000 clones, about 80% of them singletons, with under 4.5% in the top ten. The sequencing input was PBMCs. The source is a man between 18 and 29 years old in good health and CMV-seronegative. The CDR3 runs from the conserved cysteine through the conserved F or W. The order of the fields is clone size, J gene, V gene, D gene, CDR3 protein, CDR3 DNA. The D gene is left open where the match is weak. Where a row states a size, it is once, few, many or the class of an expanded clone; other rows omit it.

-	TRBJ2-7	TRBV6-5	TRBD1	CASSYEGQGAREQYF	TGTGCCAGCAGTTACGAGGGACAGGGGGCGCGAGAGCAGTACTTC
-	TRBJ2-5	TRBV6-5	TRBD2	CASTRGGQSFETQYF	TGTGCCAGCACCCGGGGGGGCCAGTCTTTCGAGACCCAGTACTTC
few	TRBJ1-3	TRBV5-1	TRBD1	CASSSSGTASSGNTIYF	TGCGCCAGCAGCTCATCCGGGACAGCGAGCTCTGGAAACACCATATATTTT
-	TRBJ2-7	TRBV28	TRBD1	CASSLPGTESYEQYF	TGTGCCAGCAGTTTACCCGGGACAGAGTCCTACGAGCAGTACTTC
-	TRBJ1-1	TRBV27	-	CATALLGGTEAFF	TGTGCCACCGCTCTTCTAGGGGGTACTGAAGCTTTCTTT
few	TRBJ1-2	TRBV6-5	TRBD1	CASSYSRQGIHGYTF	TGTGCCAGCAGTTACTCGAGACAGGGAATACATGGCTACACCTTC
-	TRBJ2-7	TRBV6-1	TRBD2	CASSEAWAGAYEQYF	TGTGCCAGCAGTGAAGCGTGGGCGGGGGCCTACGAGCAGTACTTC
once	TRBJ1-1	TRBV19	TRBD1	CASSPNRGLSTEAFF	TGTGCCAGTAGTCCCAACAGGGGGCTTAGCACTGAAGCTTTCTTT
-	TRBJ2-2	TRBV7-6	-	CASSSDSLAGPGELFF	TGTGCCAGCAGCTCCGACTCCCTAGCTGGGCCCGGGGAGCTGTTTTTT
few	TRBJ1-5	TRBV27	TRBD1	CASSLTGTGGNQPQHF	TGTGCCAGCAGTTTAACCGGGACAGGGGGCAATCAGCCCCAGCATTTT
-	TRBJ2-2	TRBV29-1	TRBD1	CSVQQGVNTGELFF	TGCAGCGTCCAACAGGGGGTGAACACCGGGGAGCTGTTTTTT
-	TRBJ2-1	TRBV5-6	TRBD1	CASSPSNFRQGGYNEQFF	TGTGCCAGCAGCCCCTCAAATTTCAGACAGGGGGGGTACAATGAGCAGTTCTTC
-	TRBJ2-7	TRBV27	-	CASRWAGQPHYEQYF	TGTGCCAGCAGGTGGGCGGGACAGCCTCACTACGAGCAGTACTTC
-	TRBJ1-1	TRBV14	TRBD1	CASSQVGRGTTEAFF	TGTGCCAGCAGCCAAGTTGGCAGGGGGACCACTGAAGCTTTCTTT
once	TRBJ2-7	TRBV5-6	-	CASSSSYEQYF	TGTGCCAGCAGCTCATCCTACGAGCAGTACTTC
-	TRBJ1-2	TRBV5-4	-	CASSLISPGFGGGYTF	TGTGCCAGCAGCTTAATTTCTCCGGGGTTTGGGGGCGGCTACACCTTC